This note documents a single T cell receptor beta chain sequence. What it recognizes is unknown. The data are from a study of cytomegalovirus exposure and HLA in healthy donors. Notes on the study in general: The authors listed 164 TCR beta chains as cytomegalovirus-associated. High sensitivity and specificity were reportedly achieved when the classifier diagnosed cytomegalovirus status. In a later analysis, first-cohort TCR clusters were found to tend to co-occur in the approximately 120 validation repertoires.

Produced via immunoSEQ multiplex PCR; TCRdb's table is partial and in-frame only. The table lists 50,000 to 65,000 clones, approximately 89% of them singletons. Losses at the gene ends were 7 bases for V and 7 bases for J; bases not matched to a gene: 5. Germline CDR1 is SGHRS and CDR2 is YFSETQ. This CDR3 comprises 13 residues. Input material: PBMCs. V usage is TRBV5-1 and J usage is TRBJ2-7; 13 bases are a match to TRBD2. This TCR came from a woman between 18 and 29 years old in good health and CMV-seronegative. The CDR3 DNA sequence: TGCGCCAGCCGGACTAGCGGGGGTTTTGAGCAGTACTTC. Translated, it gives CASRTSGGFEQYF.